This T cell receptor (beta chain) was identified during a study of blood T cells in healthy people across ages. Overall study findings and caveats: Long-lived donors exceeded aged donors in naive CD4+ cells and diversity. Significant beta diversity loss was already apparent by age around 40, declining roughly linearly.

There were at least 6 micrograms of total RNA extracted from every sample. Together with a sample-barcoded 5' primer, a J-beta primer mix was included in a second PCR lasting roughly 6 to 12 cycles. Each sample provided no less than 2.5 million CDR3-containing paired-end reads. TCRdb re-called the 5' RACE reads through MiXCR, storing one row per CDR3 protein. Among 550,000 to 600,000 distinct CDR3 sequences, 25% to 30% were seen once, and the ten largest hold about 18%. About this clonotype: Its target is unknown.

This CDR3 has 13 residues. Germline loops: CDR1 SGHDT, CDR2 YYEEEE. With 2 bases removed from V and 3 bases from J, the gap between germline ends came to 8 bases. The chain carries TRBV5-6 and TRBJ1-1, with D uncertain. Sequenced material: blood. The source is a woman in her seventies in good health. The CDR3 loop is CASSLKMDTEAFF. The CDR3 region has the DNA TGTGCCAGCAGCTTAAAGATGGACACTGAAGCTTTCTTT.